This TCR beta chain was found in a study of control samples from healthy donors and cancer patients. Sequencing used immunoSEQ multiplex PCR; TCRdb keeps in-frame clones, though not all of them. The sample carries approximately 170,000 clones, 93% recorded once. The CDR3 loop spans 15 amino acids. CDR1 SNHLY and CDR2 FYNNEI come from the germline V gene. The V end lost 6 bases, the J end lost 0 bases, and 11 bases lay between the germline ends. The sample was blood. The V gene is TRBV2, the J gene TRBJ1-4; possible D gene TRBD1, 6 bases. This sequence originates from a woman aged 55-70 years in good health. CDR3 DNA: TGTGCCAGCAGGGGGACACCTGCAACTAATGAAAAACTGTTTTTT. It translates to CASRGTPATNEKLFF.